Reported below is one TCR beta chain. Antigen: not known. The CDR3 runs 13 residues. Between the trimmed V and J ends, which lost 4 bases and 10 bases, there was a span of 11 bases. Researchers prepared the TCRbeta library using unique molecular identifiers, the study reports. TCRdb re-derived calls from the PCR reads in MiXCR, one entry per CDR3 protein. The sample has about 200,000 distinct CDR3 sequences, around 9.2% seen once. This specimen comes from a study of T-cell reconstitution after alpha-beta-depleted transplantation in children. Overall study findings and caveats: The main origin of T-cell counts and diversity one year after transplant was newly produced T cells. Several patients had high TCRbeta diversity at day 60; it came from surviving recipient T cells and thymic progenitors. Expanded graft clones numbering several hundred reportedly gave rise to alpha-beta T cells about two months after transplant.

The rearrangement joins TRBV12-3 or TRBV12-4 to TRBJ1-6, with D uncertain. The source was PBMCs, mostly from graft donor cells, collected 360 days after TCRalphabeta/CD19-depleted stem cell transplant. The receptor was derived from a male patient under 10 years old who had a stem cell transplant for acute myeloid leukemia, so the T cells may come from the graft donor. CDR3 region: CASSSRKGSPLHF. The CDR3 region has the DNA TGTGCCAGCAGTTCTAGGAAGGGATCACCCCTCCACTTT.